The 27 T cell receptor beta chains given below trace back to one sample, sequenced in a study of blood T cells in healthy people across ages. The second PCR ran about 7 to 12 cycles with a sample-barcoded 5' primer and J-beta primers. In TCRdb, the 5' RACE reads were re-called with MiXCR into one record per CDR3 protein. The data hold approximately 940,000 distinct CDR3 sequences, with 45% to 50% observed a single time. Material: blood. Receptors were obtained from a man younger than 40 in good health.

This rearrangement joins TRBV3-1 to TRBJ2-7, with TRBD1 identical over 8 bases. The CDR3 is 15 residues long. Per the germline V gene, CDR1 is LGHDT and CDR2 is YNNKEL (reference sequence). Losses at the gene ends were 7 bases for V and 0 bases for J; bases not matched to a gene: 8. CDR3: CASTKAGTGSYEQYF. CDR3 DNA: TGTGCCAGCACCAAAGCCGGGACAGGCTCCTACGAGCAGTACTTC.

This clonotype was observed a handful of times. The V call is TRBV29-1, the J call TRBJ2-7; maybe TRBD2 (6 bases). This CDR3 comprises 13 residues. V was shortened by 4 bases and J by 2 bases, with 12 bases between the two germline ends. The germline CDR1 and CDR2 sequences are SQVTM and ANQGSEA. This CDR3 reads CSVAAAGPYEQYF. CDR3 nucleotide sequence: TGCAGCGTTGCTGCGGCGGGGCCCTACGAGCAGTACTTC.

This clonotype was picked up a small number of times. This rearrangement joins TRBV5-1 to TRBJ2-5; 7 positions match TRBD2. CDR3 length equals 16 residues. Trimming removed 1 base from V and 0 bases from J; junction bases left unmatched: 6. Germline loops: CDR1 SGHRS, CDR2 YFSETQ. CDR3 bases: TGCGCCAGCAGCTTGTCCGGGACTACGAACCAAGAGACCCAGTACTTC. Its translation: CASSLSGTTNQETQYF.

V gene TRBV4-2 combines with J gene TRBJ1-1, with TRBD1 matching over 7 bases. Germline CDR1 is LGHNA and CDR2 is YNFKEQ. Unmatched junction bases numbered 9, after V lost 1 base and J lost 4 bases. The CDR3 contains 16 residues. CDR3 nucleotide sequence: TGTGCCAGCAGCCAAGCGTCTAGGGGGCTGGGCACTGAAGCTTTCTTT. This sequence encodes CASSQASRGLGTEAFF.

The V and J genes are TRBV27 and TRBJ1-5, with D possibly TRBD1 on 5 matching bases. The CDR3 extends over 14 amino acids. V lost 5 bases and J 5 bases, leaving 13 bases between the germline ends. Germline lookup yields CDR1 MNHEY and CDR2 SMNVEV (reference sequence). As DNA, the CDR3 is TGTGCCAGCAGTCCCGAGGGAGGGGATCAGCCCCAGCATTTT. Its protein is CASSPEGGDQPQHF.

The chain carries TRBV27 and TRBJ2-7; TRBD2 is a possible D gene (5 bases). V was trimmed by 6 bases and J by 0 bases, leaving 9 bases between them. The CDR3 is 13 amino acids. The germline V gene has CDR1 MNHEY and CDR2 SMNVEV (reference sequence). The CDR3 DNA is TGTGCCAGCAGGAGGACTTCCTCCTACGAGCAGTACTTC. Its protein is CASRRTSSYEQYF.

This clonotype was counted between two and nine times. The rearrangement links TRBV3-1 to TRBJ2-7, with 10 nucleotides matching TRBD1. Looked up from germline, CDR1 is LGHDT and CDR2 is YNNKEL (reference sequence). The V segment lost 3 bases and the J segment 6 bases; nucleotides outside the gene matches: 14. The CDR3 totals 17 residues. CDR3 sequence: CASSQLSRRQGASEQYF. The CDR3 region has the DNA TGTGCCAGCAGCCAGCTTTCTCGGCGACAGGGGGCCAGCGAGCAGTACTTC.

The rearrangement uses TRBV14 and TRBJ2-7; D not certain. The CDR3 has 15 amino acids. V lost 2 bases and J 2 bases, leaving 13 bases between the germline ends. Looked up from germline, CDR1 is SGHDN and CDR2 is FVKESK. The CDR3 DNA reads TGTGCCAGCAGCCAAAGGCCGACTCCCACCTACGAGCAGTACTTC. Translating gives CASSQRPTPTYEQYF.

This clonotype was seen only a few times. This rearrangement joins TRBV5-1 to TRBJ1-1, with D perhaps matching TRBD1 (5 bases). The V end was cut by 6 bases, the J end by 0 bases, with 12 bases between. The CDR3 has 14 amino acids. The V gene's germline CDR1 is SGHRS and CDR2 YFSETQ. CDR3 in DNA: TGCGCCAGCATGTGGGGCCCCATGAACACTGAAGCTTTCTTT. Translated: CASMWGPMNTEAFF.

J is TRBJ1-1 and V is TRBV12-5; D not certain. The CDR3 totals 11 residues. Germline CDR1 and CDR2: LGHNT and FRNRAP. V lost 1 base and J 5 bases, leaving 2 bases between the germline ends. The CDR3 loop is CASGLGTEAFF. CDR3 sequence (DNA): TGTGCTAGTGGTTTGGGGACTGAAGCTTTCTTT.

The chain uses TRBV12-3 or TRBV12-4 and TRBJ2-4; 7 nucleotides agree with TRBD1. V was pared by 6 bases and J by 0 bases, with 5 bases of the junction left unmatched. The CDR3 contains 15 residues. The DNA for the CDR3 is TGTGCCAGCAGCCGACAGGGCCTAGCCAAAAACATTCAGTACTTC. Amino acid sequence: CASSRQGLAKNIQYF.

Points on this clonotype: This may be a read error, as it is one base from a much larger clone. The chain joins TRBV27 to TRBJ2-4; possibly TRBD1 for D (6 bases). The germline CDR1 and CDR2 sequences are MNHEY and SMNVEV (reference sequence). This CDR3 has 13 amino acids. CDR3 sequence reads: CASSAQGKNIRYF. CDR3 DNA sequence: TGTGCCAGCAGTGCGCAGGGGAAAAACATTCGGTACTTC.

The chain couples TRBV12-3 or TRBV12-4 to TRBJ2-7, with 9 bases identical to TRBD1. With 7 bases clipped from V and 2 bases from J, the junction kept 3 bases outside the gene matches. The CDR3 is made up of 13 amino acids. The CDR3 sequence is CASTGDRAYEQYF. The CDR3, as DNA: TGTGCCAGCACGGGGGACAGGGCCTACGAGCAGTACTTC.

This rearrangement joins TRBV4-1 to TRBJ2-1; 7 bases fit TRBD1. With 6 bases clipped from V and 3 bases from J, the junction kept 8 bases outside the gene matches. Germline-derived CDR1 and CDR2 are MGHRA and YSYEKL. There are 15 residues in the CDR3. CDR3 sequence reads: CASRDPRDSYNEQFF. CDR3 bases: TGCGCCAGCAGGGATCCCCGGGACAGCTACAATGAGCAGTTCTTC.

This clonotype was detected only once. The gene calls are TRBV24-1 and TRBJ1-5; tentatively, D is TRBD1 (5 bases). The CDR3 covers 14 residues. CDR1 and CDR2 from the germline V gene are KGHDR and SFDVKD. V was shortened by 12 bases and J by 0 bases, with 14 bases between the two germline ends. The CDR3, as DNA: TGTGCCCTACGGGGGGAACTTAGCAATCAGCCCCAGCATTTT. Translated, it gives CALRGELSNQPQHF.

This chain uses TRBV12-3 or TRBV12-4 with TRBJ1-1; weak D call: TRBD1 (5 bases). The V end lost 3 bases, the J end lost 0 bases, and 11 bases lay between the germline ends. The CDR3 length is 15 residues. As DNA, the CDR3 is TGTGCCAGCAGTTTGGGGGGTCCGATGAACACTGAAGCTTTCTTT. It yields the protein CASSLGGPMNTEAFF.

In this sample, this clonotype turned up a few times. The genes are TRBV27 and TRBJ2-1; 9 bases agree with TRBD2. The CDR3 consists of 14 residues. Germline-derived CDR1 and CDR2 are MNHEY and SMNVEV (reference sequence). V lost 9 bases to trimming and J lost 5 bases; unmatched junction nucleotides: 8. The CDR3 reads CASGASGVHNEQFF. CDR3 coding DNA: TGTGCCAGTGGGGCTAGCGGGGTGCACAATGAGCAGTTCTTC.

J is TRBJ2-3 and V is TRBV25-1; D is unresolved. V lost 1 base and J 0 bases, leaving 14 bases between the germline ends. Per germline, CDR1 MGHDK and CDR2 SYGVNS. The CDR3 is 17 residues long. The CDR3 spells CASSEFARISSTDTQYF. For the CDR3, the DNA is TGTGCCAGCAGTGAATTTGCGAGAATCTCTAGCACAGATACGCAGTATTTT.

This clonotype turned up a few times. The chain combines TRBV5-1 with TRBJ1-2, with D maybe TRBD1 (5 bases). V was pared by 4 bases and J by 4 bases, with 17 bases between. The CDR3 has 15 amino acids. CDR1 is SGHRS, CDR2 YFSETQ, per germline. Here the CDR3 reads CASSQAGTAPYGYTF. CDR3 coding DNA: TGCGCCAGCAGCCAGGCGGGGACCGCCCCCTATGGCTACACCTTC.

V is TRBV12-3 or TRBV12-4 and J is TRBJ2-2, with 9 nucleotides matching TRBD1. V trimming: 5 bases; J trimming: 3 bases; junction bases outside the gene matches: 4. The CDR3 sequence is 15 residues long. CDR3 residues: CASSVRDRDTGELFF. Here the CDR3 DNA reads TGTGCCAGCAGTGTCCGGGACAGGGACACCGGGGAGCTGTTTTTT.

The CDR3 DNA sequence: TGTGCCAGCAGCCTGACGGACAGGGGGATCTACGAGCAGTACTTC. Translating it yields CASSLTDRGIYEQYF. The chain couples TRBV3-1 to TRBJ2-7; 10 nucleotides align to TRBD1. The CDR3 is 15 amino acids. Per germline, CDR1 LGHDT and CDR2 YNNKEL (reference sequence). J was trimmed by 3 bases and V by 4 bases; bases with no gene match: 6.

The chain carries TRBV6-5 and TRBJ2-7, with D perhaps given as TRBD1 or TRBD2 (5 bases each). The J call may be incorrect, as the DNA end agrees better with TRBJ2-5. CDR1 and CDR2 (germline): MNHEY, SVGAGI. The CDR3 spans 16 residues. This CDR3 is CASSYPNVGGHETQYF. The CDR3 DNA is TGTGCCAGCAGTTACCCGAATGTTGGGGGTCATGAGACCCAGTACTTC.

The chain employs TRBV7-9 and TRBJ2-5, with unresolved D. This CDR3 region has 15 residues. The germline V gene encodes CDR1 SEHNR and CDR2 FQNEAQ (reference sequence). V was shortened by 1 base and J by 1 base, with 10 bases between the two germline ends. The CDR3 loop reads CASSLVPQVQETQYF. CDR3 nucleotides: TGTGCCAGCAGCTTAGTTCCCCAGGTCCAAGAGACCCAGTACTTC.

The gene calls are TRBV4-1 and TRBJ2-2, with D perhaps matching TRBD2 (6 bases). Germline CDR1 reads MGHRA; CDR2 reads YSYEKL. The CDR3 loop spans 13 amino acids. V lost 3 bases and J 5 bases, leaving 7 bases between the germline ends. The CDR3 here is CASSQGRTGELFF. CDR3 in DNA: TGCGCCAGCAGCCAGGGGAGGACCGGGGAGCTGTTTTTT.

The chain uses TRBV20-1 and TRBJ2-3, with 16 bases identical to TRBD2. CDR1 is DFQATT and CDR2 is SNEGSKA in the germline V gene (reference sequence). The CDR3 is made up of 16 amino acids. J gave up 3 bases and V 6 bases, and 6 bases lay outside the gene matches. CDR3 coding DNA: TGCAGTGCGGGGACTAGCGGGGGGGCCAGAACAGATACGCAGTATTTT. It translates to CSAGTSGGARTDTQYF.

The chain joins TRBV20-1 to TRBJ2-2; 8 nucleotides agree with TRBD2. CDR3 length: 14 residues. V shed 4 bases, J shed 9 bases, and the junction held 10 bases outside the gene matches. Germline assignment: CDR1 DFQATT and CDR2 SNEGSKA (reference sequence). As DNA, the CDR3 is TGCAGTGCTAAGCCCGGGGGGGCTGGCCGGGAGCTGTTTTTT. This translates into CSAKPGGAGRELFF.

The rearrangement uses TRBV15 and TRBJ1-5; 7 nucleotides agree with TRBD1. J was trimmed by 2 bases and V by 5 bases; bases with no gene match: 6. This CDR3 contains 15 residues. Germline assignment: CDR1 LNHNV and CDR2 YYDKDF (reference sequence). CDR3 nucleotide sequence: TGTGCCACCAGCGACCGGGACAGAGGCAATCAGCCCCAGCATTTT. As protein: CATSDRDRGNQPQHF. Drawing the rest from reference TRBV15 and TRBJ1-5, the complete variable domain is DAMVIQNPRYQVTQFGKPVTLSCSQTLNHNVMYWYQQKSSQAPKLLFHYYDKDFNNEADTPDNFQSRRPNTSFCFLDIRSPGLGDTAMYLCATSDRDRGNQPQHFGDGTRLSIL.